These 21 T cell receptor beta chains were all obtained from the same sample, sequenced in a study of shared clonotypes between healthy human individuals. Data came from immunoSEQ multiplex PCR; TCRdb stores just in-frame clones and leaves some out. This table has about 820,000 clones, more than 85% appearing once. In the naive CD8 group, cells lacked CD45RO and were positively selected for CCR7, so terminally differentiated effector memory CD45RA+ cells were left out. The specimen was naive CD8+ T cells sorted from blood. These receptors were collected from a man in his thirties or forties in good health.

The chain combines TRBV27 with TRBJ1-5; a weak D match, TRBD1 (5 bases). The CDR3 has 15 residues. Trimming removed 6 bases from V and 1 base from J, with 13 bases in between. In germline, CDR1 is MNHEY, CDR2 SMNVEV (reference sequence). This CDR3 reads CASRSGLRSNQPQHF. The CDR3 DNA is TGTGCCAGCAGGTCAGGGTTGAGAAGCAATCAGCCCCAGCATTTT.

The rearrangement uses TRBV7-9 and TRBJ1-2; D not resolved. Germline values: CDR1 SEHNR, CDR2 FQNEAQ (reference sequence). The CDR3 is made up of 15 amino acids. V shed 3 bases and J shed 1 base, with 12 bases lying between them. In DNA, the CDR3 is TGTGCCAGCAGCTTGGGTGTCGCCAGTAACTATGGCTACACCTTC. The encoded protein is CASSLGVASNYGYTF.

J is TRBJ2-6 and V is TRBV15; D unclear. CDR3 length: 20 amino acids. The germline V and J ends were trimmed by 1 base and 0 bases, with 19 bases remaining between them. Germline lookup yields CDR1 LNHNV and CDR2 YYDKDF (reference sequence). The CDR3 DNA reads as TGTGCCACCAGCAGAGGAAAAGTCGGCCTACCCTCCTCTGGGGCCAACGTCCTGACTTTC. Its translation is CATSRGKVGLPSSGANVLTF.

The rearrangement joins TRBV11-3 to TRBJ2-2, with D tentatively TRBD1 (6 bases). The V end lost 5 bases, the J end lost 3 bases, and 19 bases lay between the germline ends. CDR3 length: 17 residues. Germline lookup yields CDR1 SGHNT and CDR2 YENEEA. The CDR3 nucleotides read TGTGCCAGCAGCACCCGACATACAGGGACATACACCGGGGAGCTGTTTTTT. Translating it yields CASSTRHTGTYTGELFF.

The chain carries TRBV5-6 and TRBJ2-1; D gene uncertain. This CDR3 is built from 12 residues. Trimming took off 0 bases at V and 12 bases at J, with 10 bases between the two ends. Germline CDR1 reads SGHDT; CDR2 reads YYEEEE. The CDR3 reads CASSLAARWQFF. CDR3 DNA: TGTGCCAGCAGCTTGGCGGCCCGTTGGCAGTTCTTC.

This CDR3 reads CASRTSGADYEQYF. DNA of the CDR3: TGTGCCAGCAGGACCTCGGGGGCAGACTACGAGCAGTACTTC. J is TRBJ2-7 and V is TRBV5-5; D possibly uses TRBD1 or TRBD2 (6 bases each). Germline V gene sequence: CDR1 SGHKS, CDR2 YYEKEE (reference sequence). The V gene lost 5 bases and the J gene lost 3 bases, with 15 bases spanning the gap. The CDR3 has 14 residues.

This rearrangement joins TRBV15 to TRBJ2-2; TRBD2 matches 7 bases. The V gene's germline CDR1 is LNHNV and CDR2 YYDKDF (reference sequence). The CDR3 is 14 residues long. The V segment lost 1 base and the J segment 8 bases; nucleotides outside the gene matches: 4. This chain's CDR3 is CATSRGASGGELFF. The CDR3 DNA follows: TGTGCCACCAGCAGAGGGGCTAGCGGTGGGGAGCTGTTTTTT.

The J gene is TRBJ1-1, the V gene TRBV30, with D perhaps matching TRBD1 (5 bases). V was trimmed by 1 base and J by 10 bases, leaving 22 bases between them. The CDR3 has 15 amino acids. The V gene's germline CDR1 is GTSNPN and CDR2 SVGIG (reference sequence). The CDR3 is CAWSGGTGILRLAFF. CDR3 sequence (DNA): TGTGCCTGGAGTGGAGGGACGGGGATATTGCGCTTAGCTTTCTTT.

The gene calls are TRBV5-6 and TRBJ1-4; possibly TRBD1 for D (6 bases). V lost 0 bases to trimming and J lost 11 bases, with 8 bases between them. This CDR3 has 12 amino acids. CDR1 is SGHDT, CDR2 YYEEEE, per germline. The CDR3 is CASSLAGEKLFF. The DNA for the CDR3 is TGTGCCAGCAGCTTGGCAGGGGAGAAACTGTTTTTT.

The chain combines TRBV18 with TRBJ2-1, with 10 bases fitting TRBD2. This CDR3 is 14 amino acids long. Per germline, CDR1 KGHSH and CDR2 LQKENI. The J segment lost 9 bases and the V segment lost 0 bases, leaving 2 bases of the junction unmatched. The CDR3 DNA sequence: TGTGCCAGCTCACCACCGCTAGCGGGAGTTGAGCAGTTCTTC. Its translation is CASSPPLAGVEQFF.

This chain connects TRBV28 to TRBJ1-2; D remains unclear. Deletions cut 5 bases from V and 4 bases from J, with 17 bases between. The CDR3 is 15 amino acids. CDR1 and CDR2 from the germline V gene are MDHEN and SYDVKM. Here the CDR3 DNA reads TGTGCCAGCAGTGGCCGGGCAACTCAGCTCTATGGCTACACCTTC. It codes for CASSGRATQLYGYTF.

J is TRBJ2-3 and V is TRBV19; D gene uncertain. This CDR3 contains 14 residues. CDR1 LNHDA and CDR2 SQIVND come from the germline V gene (reference sequence). Trimming removed 0 bases at V and 8 bases at J, with 12 bases between. CDR3 in amino acids: CASSIDPQRSTQYF. Written as DNA, the CDR3 is TGTGCCAGTAGTATAGATCCCCAGCGCAGTACGCAGTATTTT.

The rearrangement uses TRBV7-6 and TRBJ1-1; no clear D. Germline assignment: CDR1 SGHVS and CDR2 FNYEAQ. The V gene lost 3 bases and the J gene lost 3 bases, with 14 bases spanning the gap. The CDR3 covers 15 residues. The CDR3 DNA reads TGTGCCAGCAGCTTGACTCGGGCCCGCGACACTGAAGCTTTCTTT. It encodes CASSLTRARDTEAFF.

The chain recombines TRBV4-1 with TRBJ2-3; a weak D match, TRBD2 (6 bases). Trimming took off 4 bases at V and 5 bases at J, with 13 bases between the two ends. The CDR3 covers 14 residues. The germline V gene has CDR1 MGHRA and CDR2 YSYEKL. This chain's CDR3 is CASSLRRGRDTQYF. The CDR3, as DNA: TGCGCCAGCAGCCTCAGGAGGGGTAGAGATACGCAGTATTTT.

This sequence joins TRBV5-5 and TRBJ2-7; the match to TRBD1 covers 10 bases. This CDR3 region has 15 residues. Per germline, CDR1 SGHKS and CDR2 YYEKEE (reference sequence). V lost 2 bases and J lost 6; bases outside the gene matches: 8. The CDR3 DNA reads as TGTGCCAGCAGCTTTCCCGGGACAGGGGTCTCCGAGCAGTACTTC. Translation: CASSFPGTGVSEQYF.

This CDR3 reads CASSVQGAGTSYEQYF. CDR3 bases: TGTGCCAGCAGTGTCCAGGGGGCCGGTACGTCATACGAGCAGTACTTC. The rearrangement joins TRBV7-9 to TRBJ2-7, with 8 bases that match TRBD1. V shed 6 bases, J shed 4 bases, and the junction held 14 bases outside the gene matches. Germline V gene sequence: CDR1 SEHNR, CDR2 FQNEAQ (reference sequence). The CDR3 totals 16 residues.

The chain links TRBV11-3 to TRBJ2-1; D is perhaps TRBD1 (5 bases). With 0 bases removed from V and 10 bases from J, the gap between germline ends came to 13 bases. CDR1 SGHNT and CDR2 YENEEA come from the germline V gene. This CDR3 is built from 14 residues. CDR3 sequence (DNA): TGTGCCAGCAGCTTAGAGTGGGGCGAAAGGGAGCAGTTCTTC. It specifies CASSLEWGEREQFF.

This rearrangement joins TRBV13 to TRBJ1-2; 10 positions match TRBD1. CDR1 PRHDT and CDR2 FYEKMQ come from the germline V gene (reference sequence). The ends lost 3 bases at V and 1 base at J; junction bases unmatched: 5. This CDR3 comprises 16 residues. The CDR3 region has the DNA TGTGCCAGCAGCTTGGACAGGGGGGATAGTAACTATGGCTACACCTTC. It codes for CASSLDRGDSNYGYTF.

The chain employs TRBV29-1 and TRBJ2-1; unclear D gene. The V end lost 3 bases, the J end lost 4 bases, and 7 bases lay between the germline ends. Per the germline V gene, CDR1 is SQVTM and CDR2 is ANQGSEA. CDR3 length: 12 amino acids. The CDR3 spells CSVDNRYNEQFF. The CDR3 coding sequence is TGCAGCGTTGACAATAGATACAATGAGCAGTTCTTC.

The table lists this clone with a count of one. V is TRBV29-1 and J is TRBJ2-1; 8 nucleotides agree with TRBD2. This CDR3 has 13 residues. The ends lost 5 bases at V and 6 bases at J; junction bases unmatched: 6. Germline values: CDR1 SQVTM, CDR2 ANQGSEA. CDR3 amino acids: CSVTLGGGNEQFF. CDR3 sequence (DNA): TGCAGCGTTACTCTCGGGGGGGGCAATGAGCAGTTCTTC.

V is TRBV7-9 and J is TRBJ2-3, with 7 bases identical to TRBD2. Per germline, CDR1 SEHNR and CDR2 FQNEAQ (reference sequence). CDR3 size: 16 residues. V shed 3 bases, J shed 3 bases, and the junction held 9 bases outside the gene matches. Written as DNA, the CDR3 is TGTGCCAGCAGCTTCCCCACAGGCGGGAGAACAGATACGCAGTATTTT. Its protein product is CASSFPTGGRTDTQYF.